Listed below are T cell receptor beta chains from one sample, sequenced in a study of blood T cell repertoires in COVID-19. Only in-frame clones appear in the TCRdb table, and some are missing; sequencing was by immunoSEQ multiplex PCR. The sample carries about 180,000 clones, about 83% recorded once. Sequenced material: PBMCs or T cells enriched from blood (not recorded which). These TCRs come from a young woman who had recovered from COVID-19. The CDR3 runs from the conserved cysteine through the conserved F or W. The D gene is left open where the match is weak. Part of the rows lack a size; the others show once, few, many or a class for expanded clones.

. | TRBJ1-1 | . | TRBV6-5 | CASSYSMLGDTEAFF | TGTGCCAGCAGTTACTCGATGTTAGGGGACACTGAAGCTTTCTTT
. | TRBJ1-2 | . | TRBV6-1 | CASSEEGVLNYGHTF | TGTGCCAGCAGTGAAGAGGGAGTTCTTAACTATGGCCACACCTTC
. | TRBJ2-3 | TRBD2 | TRBV28 | CASSLGASSGRAEAHTDTQYF | TGTGCCAGCAGCTTAGGGGCTTCTAGCGGGAGGGCCGAGGCACACACAGATACGCAGTATTTT
. | TRBJ1-2 | TRBD1 | TRBV7-2 | CASSFQGAGYGYTF | TGTGCCAGCAGCTTTCAGGGGGCAGGCTATGGCTACACCTTC
. | TRBJ1-2 | TRBD1 | TRBV25-1 | CASSRGDRGGYTF | TGTGCCAGCAGTAGGGGGGACAGGGGAGGCTACACCTTC
. | TRBJ1-5 | . | TRBV19 | CASSNWGRGGNQPQHF | TGTGCCAGTAGCAATTGGGGCAGGGGTGGCAATCAGCCCCAGCATTTT
. | TRBJ1-2 | TRBD1 | TRBV28 | CASSPSRGTGGYGYTF | TGTGCCAGCAGTCCCTCTCGAGGGACAGGGGGATATGGCTACACCTTC
. | TRBJ2-7 | TRBD2 | TRBV20-1 | CSASWREVSYEQYF | TGCAGTGCTAGTTGGCGGGAGGTCTCCTACGAGCAGTACTTC
once | TRBJ1-2 | . | TRBV5-4 | CASTKDTGYGYTF | TGTGCCAGCACCAAAGATACAGGGTATGGCTACACCTTC
once | TRBJ2-7 | . | TRBV30 | CAWRQGPYEQYF | TGTGCCTGGAGACAGGGCCCCTACGAGCAGTACTTC
. | TRBJ1-2 | . | TRBV28 | CASSLFGGAGYTF | TGTGCCAGCAGTTTATTCGGCGGTGCTGGCTACACCTTC